These 29 T cell receptor beta chains share one sample of origin, sequenced in a study of blood T cell repertoires in COVID-19. The table came from immunoSEQ multiplex PCR; TCRdb's copy has only in-frame clones and leaves some out. Among hundreds of thousands of clones, around 85% were seen once, and the ten largest hold roughly 8.5%. The specimen was PBMCs or T cells enriched from blood (not recorded which). Source of these receptors: a woman aged 60-75 years who had recovered from COVID-19.

V and J are TRBV10-2 and TRBJ2-1; TRBD2 agrees at 13 bases. The CDR3 has 15 residues. CDR1 WSHSY and CDR2 SAAADI come from the germline V gene. V lost 6 bases and J lost 4; bases outside the gene matches: 3. As DNA, the CDR3 is TGCGCCAGCAGCAGGACTAGCGGGGGATACAATGAGCAGTTCTTC. This sequence encodes CASSRTSGGYNEQFF.

The chain combines TRBV5-5 with TRBJ1-1; 8 bases map to TRBD1. J was trimmed by 5 bases and V by 4 bases; bases with no gene match: 19. Germline V gene lookup returns CDR1 SGHKS and CDR2 YYEKEE (reference sequence). The CDR3 is 18 residues long. In DNA, the CDR3 is TGTGCCAGCAGCCCACCCCCGGGACAGGTTGGAGAGAATACTGAAGCTTTCTTT. It yields the protein CASSPPPGQVGENTEAFF. The entire variable domain, with the rest obtained from reference TRBV5-5 and TRBJ1-1, is as follows: DAGVTQSPTHLIKTRGQQVTLRCSPISGHKSVSWYQQVLGQGPQFIFQYYEKEERGRGNFPDRFSARQFPNYSSELNVNALLLGDSALYLCASSPPPGQVGENTEAFFGQGTRLTVV.

The V call is TRBV19, the J call TRBJ1-2; TRBD1 might be the D (5 bases). The CDR3 has 14 amino acids. Trimming pared 7 bases from V and 4 bases from J, leaving 16 bases between. Germline loops: CDR1 LNHDA, CDR2 SQIVND (reference sequence). The CDR3 DNA reads TGTGCCAGTAAAGACGACAGCATTATCTATGGCTACACCTTC. Its protein is CASKDDSIIYGYTF.

V is TRBV5-1 and J is TRBJ2-2; TRBD1 matches at 9 bases. The germline CDR1 and CDR2 sequences are SGHRS and YFSETQ. V shed 2 bases and J 2 bases; nucleotides not matched to a gene: 19. The CDR3 runs 21 residues. The CDR3 loop reads CASSFPRTGEVGTQNTGELFF. CDR3 in DNA: TGCGCCAGCAGCTTTCCTCGGACAGGGGAGGTCGGGACTCAAAACACCGGGGAGCTGTTTTTT.

The rearrangement joins TRBV9 to TRBJ2-2, with D perhaps matching TRBD1 (5 bases). Germline-derived CDR1 and CDR2 are SGDLS and YYNGEE. V dropped 3 bases and J dropped 1 base, with 7 bases sitting between them. The CDR3 contains 14 residues. The CDR3 region has the DNA TGTGCCAGCAGCGAGGGGCGGAACACCGGGGAGCTGTTTTTT. Protein sequence: CASSEGRNTGELFF.

This clone came up a few times. The chain employs TRBV28 and TRBJ1-5; the match to TRBD1 covers 7 bases. Germline CDR1 and CDR2: MDHEN and SYDVKM. The CDR3 consists of 14 residues. V was pared by 7 bases and J by 5 bases, with 8 bases of the junction left unmatched. CDR3 residues: CASIRGGTDQPQHF. In nucleotides, the CDR3 is TGTGCCAGCATCCGAGGGGGGACAGATCAGCCCCAGCATTTT.

The chain's CDR3 is CASRERDSTFNQPQHF. The CDR3 coding sequence is TGTGCCAGCAGGGAACGGGACAGCACATTCAATCAGCCCCAGCATTTT. V usage is TRBV2 and J usage is TRBJ1-5; 7 nucleotides agree with TRBD1. CDR1 is SNHLY, CDR2 FYNNEI, per germline. The length of the CDR3 is 16 residues. V dropped 6 bases and J dropped 3; count of bases not matched to a gene: 11.

The rearrangement links TRBV5-1 to TRBJ2-2; D is perhaps TRBD1 (6 bases). This CDR3 has 17 residues. Per the germline V gene, CDR1 is SGHRS and CDR2 is YFSETQ. Trimming took off 6 bases at V and 6 bases at J, with 24 bases between the two ends. The CDR3 bases are TGCGCCAGCACCGTTCCTCGAACCCCGACAGGAGCCGGGGAGCTGTTTTTT. It is translated as CASTVPRTPTGAGELFF.

The rearrangement links TRBV5-1 to TRBJ2-1; a possible D gene is TRBD2 (5 bases). The ends were cut back, 4 bases at V and 0 bases at J, with 14 bases in the middle. In germline, CDR1 is SGHRS, CDR2 YFSETQ. The CDR3 spans 16 residues. The CDR3 DNA sequence: TGCGCCAGCAGCCCATTAAGGACTGCCTCCTACAATGAGCAGTTCTTC. It is translated as CASSPLRTASYNEQFF.

V usage is TRBV5-5 and J usage is TRBJ2-7; 10 nucleotides match TRBD1. This CDR3 has 18 amino acids. The V segment lost 3 bases and the J segment 7 bases; nucleotides outside the gene matches: 19. From germline, CDR1 is SGHKS and CDR2 YYEKEE (reference sequence). CDR3 bases: TGTGCCAGCAGCTCCGGACGCTTTTGGGACAGGGGTCTGGGTGAGCAGTACGTC. The encoded protein is CASSSGRFWDRGLGEQYV.

The chain uses TRBV7-8 and TRBJ2-5; D perhaps matches TRBD1 (6 bases). This CDR3 is built from 15 residues. The V end lost 5 bases, the J end lost 0 bases, and 13 bases lay between the germline ends. CDR1 is SGHVS and CDR2 is FQNEAQ in the germline V gene. CDR3 region: CASSLSDRYQETQYF. CDR3 nucleotide sequence: TGTGCCAGCAGCCTATCCGACAGGTACCAAGAGACCCAGTACTTC.

The chain employs TRBV6-5 and TRBJ1-2, with a tentative D call TRBD1 (5 bases). The V gene's germline CDR1 is MNHEY and CDR2 SVGAGI. V gave up 6 bases and J gave up 4 bases, with 18 bases separating them. The CDR3 runs to 15 residues. CDR3 nucleotide sequence: TGTGCCAGCAGCCGGACACCAGCTAGGGCCTATGGCTACACCTTC. Translating it yields CASSRTPARAYGYTF.

The chain uses TRBV9 and TRBJ1-4, with 7 bases lining up with TRBD1. The CDR3 length is 14 residues. V lost 0 bases, J lost 5 bases, and 1 base stayed unmatched. CDR1 and CDR2 (germline): SGDLS, YYNGEE. The CDR3 region has the DNA TGTGCCAGCAGCGTAGAGACAGGGAATGAAAAACTGTTTTTT. Its protein is CASSVETGNEKLFF.

This clone was observed once. CDR3 protein: CAIQGDDSAYNEQFF. CDR3 nucleotide sequence: TGTGCCATTCAGGGGGATGACTCCGCCTACAATGAGCAGTTCTTC. The V gene is TRBV2, the J gene TRBJ2-1; TRBD1 agrees at 7 bases. Germline V CDR1 and CDR2: SNHLY, FYNNEI. Unmatched junction bases numbered 11, after V lost 10 bases and J lost 2 bases. The CDR3 sequence is 15 residues long. Full variable domain (rest looked up from reference TRBV2 and TRBJ2-1): EPEVTQTPSHQVTQMGQEVILRCVPISNHLYFYWYRQILGQKVEFLVSFYNNEISEKSEIFDDQFSVERPDGSNFTLKIRSTKLEDSAMYFCAIQGDDSAYNEQFFGPGTRLTVL.

The gene calls are TRBV6-5 and TRBJ2-7; TRBD2 might be the D (6 bases). Germline V gene data show CDR1 as MNHEY and CDR2 as SVGAGI. The CDR3 length is 15 residues. Trimming pared 5 bases from V and 3 bases from J, leaving 17 bases between. CDR3 in amino acids: CASSPPGLSSYEQYF. The CDR3 DNA sequence: TGTGCCAGCAGTCCGCCGGGACTCTCTAGCTACGAGCAGTACTTC.

The DNA for the CDR3 is TGTGCCAGCAGCCAAGAAGGGGGACAGGGAGGCAATCAGCCCCAGCATTTT. It translates to CASSQEGGQGGNQPQHF. The chain couples TRBV4-2 to TRBJ1-5, with 9 bases lining up with TRBD1. J was trimmed by 2 bases and V by 0 bases; bases with no gene match: 5. Germline CDR1 LGHNA, CDR2 YNFKEQ. The CDR3 covers 17 residues.

This clone was observed a few times. The V gene is TRBV12-5, the J gene TRBJ2-2, with 9 positions matching TRBD1. The CDR3 loop spans 17 amino acids. From germline, CDR1 is LGHNT and CDR2 FRNRAP. V lost 1 base and J lost 6; bases outside the gene matches: 9. CDR3 sequence: CASGLASTGGSPGELFF. The DNA of the CDR3 is TGTGCTAGTGGTTTGGCGTCGACAGGGGGTTCCCCCGGGGAGCTGTTTTTT.

The chain has TRBV24-1 and TRBJ2-5; 10 bases fit TRBD2. V lost 5 bases to trimming and J lost 2 bases; unmatched junction nucleotides: 4. The germline V gene has CDR1 KGHDR and CDR2 SFDVKD. This CDR3 is built from 15 residues. The CDR3 nucleotides read TGTGCCACCAGTGGGGCTAGCGGGGGACAAGAGACCCAGTACTTC. It codes for CATSGASGGQETQYF.

This clone is a singleton in its sample. The chain employs TRBV5-6 and TRBJ2-4, with 11 bases identical to TRBD2. Germline V gives CDR1 SGHDT, CDR2 YYEEEE. J lost 0 bases, V lost 4 bases, and 9 bases had no gene match. The CDR3 runs to 18 residues. DNA of the CDR3: TGTGCCAGCAGCCTAGGACTAGCGGGTAACCTAGCCAAAAACATTCAGTACTTC. Its translation is CASSLGLAGNLAKNIQYF.

Only one count was recorded for this clone. Written as DNA, the CDR3 is TGTGCCAGCAGCTTTTCCCGGGGAGAATACAATGAGCAGTTCTTC. It is translated as CASSFSRGEYNEQFF. The V gene is TRBV7-2, the J gene TRBJ2-1; D is possibly TRBD2 (5 bases). Trimming pared 3 bases from V and 4 bases from J, leaving 13 bases between. Germline CDR1 SGHTA, CDR2 FQGNSA. The CDR3 covers 15 residues.

The sample holds one count of this clone. The chain has TRBV24-1 and TRBJ2-3; no clear D. The germline V gene encodes CDR1 KGHDR and CDR2 SFDVKD. V lost 3 bases to trimming and J lost 0 bases, with 15 bases between them. The CDR3 runs to 17 residues. The CDR3 nucleotides read TGTGCCACCAGTGATAACATCAGACTCAGTAGCACAGATACGCAGTATTTT. Translating gives CATSDNIRLSSTDTQYF.

This chain connects TRBV18 to TRBJ1-1; 7 bases match TRBD1. CDR1 is KGHSH, CDR2 LQKENI, per germline. Trimming cost V 0 bases and J 5 bases; bases outside gene matches: 3. The CDR3 length is 14 residues. In nucleotides, the CDR3 is TGTGCCAGCTCACCACCGGTACAGGGGACTGAAGCTTTCTTT. Protein sequence: CASSPPVQGTEAFF.

This clone came up once. The rearrangement links TRBV13 to TRBJ2-5; D is unresolved. Germline V gene sequence: CDR1 PRHDT, CDR2 FYEKMQ (reference sequence). The CDR3 consists of 13 residues. V shed 1 base and J shed 9 bases, with 12 bases lying between them. For the CDR3, the DNA is TGTGCCAGCAGCTTAGATCCAGCGCCGGCCCAGTACTTC. Residues: CASSLDPAPAQYF.

This clone was seen only a few times. This sequence joins TRBV5-1 and TRBJ2-7; D is unresolved. The CDR3 covers 13 residues. V lost 1 base to trimming and J lost 0 bases, with 5 bases between them. Germline CDR1 is SGHRS and CDR2 is YFSETQ. The CDR3 sequence is CASSLYYSYEQYV. DNA for the CDR3: TGCGCCAGCAGCTTGTACTACTCCTACGAGCAGTACGTC.

Remarks on this clone: Other DNA sequences in this sample translate to the same CDR3. This chain links TRBV9 with TRBJ2-1; TRBD2 might be the D (6 bases). In germline, CDR1 is SGDLS, CDR2 YYNGEE. This CDR3 comprises 15 residues. Trimming took off 0 bases at V and 3 bases at J, with 10 bases between the two ends. This chain's CDR3 is CASSVAAGGYNEQFF. The CDR3 DNA sequence: TGTGCCAGCAGCGTAGCTGCCGGGGGCTACAATGAGCAGTTCTTC.

The CDR3 DNA follows: TGTGCCAGCAGTTTCGGGGGGAATGGCTACACCTTC. It is translated as CASSFGGNGYTF. The chain uses TRBV12-3 or TRBV12-4 and TRBJ1-2, with D perhaps TRBD1 (5 bases). This CDR3 is 12 amino acids long. With 3 bases removed from V and 6 bases from J, the gap between germline ends came to 8 bases.

This clone has only a few counts. This chain connects TRBV5-4 to TRBJ2-2; TRBD1 matches at 8 bases. This CDR3 spans 15 amino acids. Germline trimming cut 1 base from V and 6 bases from J; bases unmatched to any gene: 5. Germline CDR1 SGHNT, CDR2 YYREEE (reference sequence). In DNA, the CDR3 is TGTGCCAGCAGCTTGAACGACAGGGGTGCCGGGGAGCTGTTTTTT. Its protein product is CASSLNDRGAGELFF. Full variable domain (remainder filled in from reference TRBV5-4 and TRBJ2-2): ETGVTQSPTHLIKTRGQQVTLRCSSQSGHNTVSWYQQALGQGPQFIFQYYREEENGRGNFPPRFSGLQFPNYSSELNVNALELDDSALYLCASSLNDRGAGELFFGEGSRLTVL.

This chain joins TRBV5-1 and TRBJ1-1; 9 bases line up with TRBD1. From germline, CDR1 is SGHRS and CDR2 YFSETQ. Germline trimming cut 3 bases from V and 6 bases from J; bases unmatched to any gene: 6. This CDR3 is built from 14 residues. CDR3 in amino acids: CASSSTGGVSEAFF. The CDR3 DNA reads as TGCGCCAGCAGCTCCACAGGGGGCGTATCTGAAGCTTTCTTT.

The rearrangement joins TRBV5-1 to TRBJ1-4; 9 bases line up with TRBD1. V dropped 0 bases and J dropped 8; count of bases not matched to a gene: 5. The length of the CDR3 is 15 residues. CDR1 and CDR2 from the germline V gene are SGHRS and YFSETQ. The CDR3 DNA is TGCGCCAGCAGCTTGGACGGACAGGGGAACGAAAAACTGTTTTTT. Its translation is CASSLDGQGNEKLFF.